This TCR beta chain originates from a study of breast tumors, draining lymph nodes, adjacent tissues. Study conclusions and caveats: Tumor T cell lymph node origin was a supported hypothesis, not proven. Tumor repertoires ranked between lymph nodes and nontumor tissue in diversity, with V and J gene preferences. Compared with basal-like, luminal-like tumors shared significantly more repertoire with nontumor tissue. Most tumor T cells seemingly derive from lymph node, then expand in tumor.

This clonotype was seen repeatedly, ten times or more. Its antigen remains unknown. A much more abundant neighbour one base away suggests this may be a read error. Samples came from axillary lymph nodes draining the breast cancer. The CDR3 contains 12 residues. Trimming removed 4 bases from V and 1 base from J, with 2 bases in between. TCRdb redid the calling of the multiplex PCR reads with MiXCR, one entry per CDR3 protein. Of 150,000 to 200,000 distinct CDR3 sequences listed, approximately 33% are singletons. The sequencing input was axillary lymph node tissue. The clonotype was recovered from a female donor with breast cancer. Some clones in this sample may be carry-over from other donors' samples. The rearrangement joins TRBV12-3 or TRBV12-4 to TRBJ1-5, with D uncertain. The CDR3 sequence: CASSWSNQPQHF. DNA of the CDR3: TGTGCCAGCAGTTGGAGCAATCAGCCCCAGCATTTT.